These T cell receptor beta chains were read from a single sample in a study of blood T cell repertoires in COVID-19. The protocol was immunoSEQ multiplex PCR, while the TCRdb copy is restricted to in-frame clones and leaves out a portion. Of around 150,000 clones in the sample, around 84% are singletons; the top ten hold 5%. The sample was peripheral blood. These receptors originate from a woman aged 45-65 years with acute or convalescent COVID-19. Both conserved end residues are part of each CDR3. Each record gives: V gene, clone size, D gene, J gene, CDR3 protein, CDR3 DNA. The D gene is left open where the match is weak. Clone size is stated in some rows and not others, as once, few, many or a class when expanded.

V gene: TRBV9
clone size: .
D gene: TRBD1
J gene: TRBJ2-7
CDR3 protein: CASSVVGQGDEQYF
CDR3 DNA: TGTGCCAGCAGCGTAGTGGGACAGGGAGACGAGCAGTACTTC

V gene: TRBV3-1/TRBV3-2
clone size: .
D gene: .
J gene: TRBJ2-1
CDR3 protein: CASSPAATYNEQFF
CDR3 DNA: TGTGCCAGCAGCCCGGCGGCTACCTACAATGAGCAGTTCTTC

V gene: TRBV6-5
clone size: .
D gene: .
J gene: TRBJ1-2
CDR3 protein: CASSYYGQGANYGYTF
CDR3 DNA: TGTGCCAGCAGTTACTATGGGCAGGGTGCTAACTATGGCTACACCTTC

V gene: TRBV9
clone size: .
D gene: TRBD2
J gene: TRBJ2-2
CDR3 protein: CASSVPLAAGELFF
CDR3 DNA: TGTGCCAGCAGCGTCCCCCTAGCGGCTGGGGAGCTGTTTTTT

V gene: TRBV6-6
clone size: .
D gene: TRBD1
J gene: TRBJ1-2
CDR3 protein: CASSQPDRGSGYGYTF
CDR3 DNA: TGTGCCAGCAGCCAACCCGACAGGGGGAGCGGCTATGGCTACACCTTC

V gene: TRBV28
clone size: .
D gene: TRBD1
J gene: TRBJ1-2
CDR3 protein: CASSSGSGGGYTF
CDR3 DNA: TGTGCCAGCTCGAGTGGGTCAGGGGGCGGCTACACCTTC

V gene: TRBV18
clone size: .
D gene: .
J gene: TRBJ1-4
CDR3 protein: CASSSQPVTADEKLFF
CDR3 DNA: TGTGCCAGCTCATCACAGCCCGTTACAGCAGATGAAAAACTGTTTTTT

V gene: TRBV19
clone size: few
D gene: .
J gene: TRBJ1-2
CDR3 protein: CASSVQGSPYGYTF
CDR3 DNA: TGTGCCAGTAGTGTACAGGGAAGTCCATATGGCTACACCTTC

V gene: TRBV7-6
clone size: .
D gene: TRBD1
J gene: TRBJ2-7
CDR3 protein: CASSYSLPTGGGGQYF
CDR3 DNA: TGTGCCAGCAGCTACTCCCTACCGACAGGGGGTGGAGGGCAGTACTTC

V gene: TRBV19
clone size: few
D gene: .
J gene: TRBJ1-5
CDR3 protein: CASSIVARNQPQHF
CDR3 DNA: TGTGCCAGTAGTATAGTGGCCAGAAATCAGCCCCAGCATTTT

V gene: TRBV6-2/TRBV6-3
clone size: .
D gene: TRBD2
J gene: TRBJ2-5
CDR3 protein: CASSALLAGAQETQYF
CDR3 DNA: TGTGCCAGCAGTGCCTTACTAGCGGGGGCCCAAGAGACCCAGTACTTC

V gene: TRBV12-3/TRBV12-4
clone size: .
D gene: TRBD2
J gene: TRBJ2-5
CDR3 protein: CASSFSGEETQYF
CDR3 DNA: TGTGCCAGCAGTTTTAGCGGGGAAGAGACCCAGTACTTC

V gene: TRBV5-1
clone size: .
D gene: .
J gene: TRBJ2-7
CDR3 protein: CASSLGRTDLNEQYF
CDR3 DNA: TGCGCCAGCAGCTTGGGCAGGACAGACCTCAACGAGCAGTACTTC

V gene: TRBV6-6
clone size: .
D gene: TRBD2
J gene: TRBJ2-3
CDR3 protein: CASSPSVGGADTQYF
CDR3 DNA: TGTGCCAGCAGTCCTTCCGTCGGGGGGGCGGATACGCAGTATTTT

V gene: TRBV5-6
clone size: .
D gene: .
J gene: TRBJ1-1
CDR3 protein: CASSSPSREAFF
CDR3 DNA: TGTGCCAGCAGTTCCCCTAGCAGGGAAGCTTTCTTT

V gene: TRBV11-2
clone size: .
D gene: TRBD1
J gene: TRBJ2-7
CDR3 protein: CASSLDSGGREQYF
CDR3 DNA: TGTGCCAGCAGCTTAGATTCAGGGGGCAGGGAGCAGTACTTC

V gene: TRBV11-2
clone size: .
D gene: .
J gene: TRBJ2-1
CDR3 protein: CASSLVLALAKQFF
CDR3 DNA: TGTGCCAGCAGCTTAGTATTGGCCCTAGCCAAGCAGTTCTTC

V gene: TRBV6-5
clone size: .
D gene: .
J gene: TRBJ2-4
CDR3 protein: CASRWTGGKNIQYF
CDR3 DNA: TGTGCCAGCAGGTGGACCGGGGGCAAAAACATTCAGTACTTC

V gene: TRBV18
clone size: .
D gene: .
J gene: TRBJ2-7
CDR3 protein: CASSPASQNYEQYF
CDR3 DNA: TGTGCCAGCTCACCAGCTAGTCAAAACTACGAGCAGTACTTC

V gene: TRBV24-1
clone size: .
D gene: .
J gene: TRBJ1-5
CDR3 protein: CATAAGSGNQPQHF
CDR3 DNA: TGTGCCACCGCCGCAGGTTCAGGGAATCAGCCCCAGCATTTT

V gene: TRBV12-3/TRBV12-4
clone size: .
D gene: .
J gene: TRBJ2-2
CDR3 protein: CASRWDYTGELFF
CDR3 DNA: TGTGCCAGTCGCTGGGACTACACCGGGGAGCTGTTTTTT

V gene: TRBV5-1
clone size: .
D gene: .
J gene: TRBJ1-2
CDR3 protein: CASSLGRVEGYTF
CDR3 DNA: TGCGCCAGCAGCTTGGGCCGGGTAGAGGGCTACACCTTC

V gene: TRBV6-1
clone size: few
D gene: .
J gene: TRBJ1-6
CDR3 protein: CASSETGGSPLHF
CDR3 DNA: TGTGCCAGCAGTGAAACAGGCGGATCACCCCTCCACTTT

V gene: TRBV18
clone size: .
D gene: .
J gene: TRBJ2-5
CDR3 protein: CASSPRGDFQETQYF
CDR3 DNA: TGTGCCAGCTCACCACGTGGGGACTTCCAAGAGACCCAGTACTTC

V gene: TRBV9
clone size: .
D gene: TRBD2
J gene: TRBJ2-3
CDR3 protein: CASSVGLAGQDTQYF
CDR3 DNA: TGTGCCAGCAGCGTAGGGTTAGCGGGGCAAGATACGCAGTATTTT

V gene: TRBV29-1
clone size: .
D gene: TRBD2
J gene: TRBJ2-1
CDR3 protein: CSVIPGTSGLSGNEQFF
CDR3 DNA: TGCAGCGTTATTCCCGGGACTAGCGGCCTTTCGGGGAATGAGCAGTTCTTC

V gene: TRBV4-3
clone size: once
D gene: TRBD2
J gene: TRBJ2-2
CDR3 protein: CASSPTSGGTGELFF
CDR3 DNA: TGCGCCAGCAGCCCAACTAGCGGGGGGACCGGGGAGCTGTTTTTT

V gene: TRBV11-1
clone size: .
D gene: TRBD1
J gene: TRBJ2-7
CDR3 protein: CASSPQTGMEQYF
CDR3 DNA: TGTGCCAGCAGCCCCCAGACAGGGATGGAGCAGTACTTC

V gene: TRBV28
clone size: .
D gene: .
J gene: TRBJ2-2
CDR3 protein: CASSWGGDRFLTGELFF
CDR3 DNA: TGTGCCAGCAGTTGGGGAGGGGACAGGTTTCTAACCGGGGAGCTGTTTTTT

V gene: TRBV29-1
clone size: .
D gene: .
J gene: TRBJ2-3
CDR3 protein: CSAVTGVGTDTQYF
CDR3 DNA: TGCAGCGCCGTAACGGGGGTGGGCACAGATACGCAGTATTTT

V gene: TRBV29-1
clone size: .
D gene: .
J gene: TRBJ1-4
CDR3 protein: CSVGGRNEKLFF
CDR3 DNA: TGCAGCGTTGGGGGCAGAAATGAAAAACTGTTTTTT

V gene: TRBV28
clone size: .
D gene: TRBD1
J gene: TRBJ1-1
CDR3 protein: CASSLYPGGRGAFF
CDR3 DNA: TGTGCCAGCAGTTTATATCCAGGGGGCCGTGGAGCTTTCTTT

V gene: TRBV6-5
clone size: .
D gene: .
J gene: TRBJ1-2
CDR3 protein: CATLENYGYTF
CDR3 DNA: TGTGCCACCTTGGAGAACTATGGCTACACCTTC

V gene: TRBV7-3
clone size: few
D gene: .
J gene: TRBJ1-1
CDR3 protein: CASSSTVNTEAFF
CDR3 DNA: TGTGCCAGCAGCTCGACAGTTAACACTGAAGCTTTCTTT

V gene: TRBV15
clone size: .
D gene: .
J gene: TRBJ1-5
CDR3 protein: CATSRDRGGGNQPQHF
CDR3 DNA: TGTGCCACCAGCAGAGACAGGGGCGGCGGCAATCAGCCCCAGCATTTT

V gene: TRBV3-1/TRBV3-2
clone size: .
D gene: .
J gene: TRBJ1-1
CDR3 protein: CASSQDIEAFF
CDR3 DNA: TGTGCCAGCAGCCAAGATATTGAAGCTTTCTTT

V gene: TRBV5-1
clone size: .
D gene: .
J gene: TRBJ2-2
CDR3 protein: CASSFGVGGFTGELFF
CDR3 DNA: TGCGCCAGCAGCTTCGGGGTAGGGGGATTCACCGGGGAGCTGTTTTTT

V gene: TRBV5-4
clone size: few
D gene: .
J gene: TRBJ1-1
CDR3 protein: CASSFPSGGTEAFF
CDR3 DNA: TGTGCCAGCAGCTTCCCGTCCGGTGGCACTGAAGCTTTCTTT

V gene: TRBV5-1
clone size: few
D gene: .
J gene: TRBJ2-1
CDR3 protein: CASSLTQVVINEQFF
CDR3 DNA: TGCGCCAGCAGCTTGACACAGGTGGTGATCAATGAGCAGTTCTTC

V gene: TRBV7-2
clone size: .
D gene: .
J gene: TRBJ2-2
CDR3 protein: CASSTQTTNTGELFF
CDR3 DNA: TGTGCCAGCAGCACACAGACGACGAACACCGGGGAGCTGTTTTTT

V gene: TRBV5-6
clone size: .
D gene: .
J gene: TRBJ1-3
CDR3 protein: CASSPDFSGNTIYF
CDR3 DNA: TGTGCCAGCAGCCCCGACTTCTCTGGAAACACCATATATTTT

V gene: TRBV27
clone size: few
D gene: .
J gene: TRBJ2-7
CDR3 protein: CASSSGYEQYF
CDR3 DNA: TGTGCCAGCAGTTCAGGCTACGAGCAGTACTTC

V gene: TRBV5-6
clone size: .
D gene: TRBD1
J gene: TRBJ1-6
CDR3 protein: CASSKDRVGSPLHF
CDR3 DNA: TGTGCCAGCAGCAAGGACAGGGTGGGTTCACCCCTCCACTTT

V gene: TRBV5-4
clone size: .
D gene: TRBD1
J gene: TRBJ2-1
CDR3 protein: CASSKGYTGDEQFF
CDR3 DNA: TGTGCCAGCAGCAAGGGCTACACAGGGGATGAGCAGTTCTTC

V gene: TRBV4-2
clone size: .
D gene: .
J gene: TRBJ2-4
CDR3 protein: CASSQDPGQTGNIQYF
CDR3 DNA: TGTGCCAGCAGCCAAGATCCCGGACAGACGGGGAACATTCAGTACTTC

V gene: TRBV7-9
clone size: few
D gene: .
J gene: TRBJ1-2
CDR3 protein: CASSLEGGLGGYTF
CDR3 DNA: TGTGCCAGCAGTCTTGAGGGCGGGCTCGGAGGCTACACCTTC

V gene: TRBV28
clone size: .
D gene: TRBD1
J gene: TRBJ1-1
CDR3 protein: CASSNRGFMNTEAFF
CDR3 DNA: TGTGCCAGCAGTAACAGGGGGTTCATGAACACTGAAGCTTTCTTT

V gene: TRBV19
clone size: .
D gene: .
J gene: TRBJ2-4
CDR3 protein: CASIGAAKNIQYF
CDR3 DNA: TGTGCCAGTATCGGAGCGGCCAAAAACATTCAGTACTTC

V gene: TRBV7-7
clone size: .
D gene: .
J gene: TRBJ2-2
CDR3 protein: CASSPRFANTGELFF
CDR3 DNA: TGTGCCAGCAGCCCCAGGTTCGCGAACACCGGGGAGCTGTTTTTT

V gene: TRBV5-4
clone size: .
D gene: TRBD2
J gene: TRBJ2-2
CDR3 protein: CASSILLAGGPTGELFF
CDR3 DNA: TGTGCCAGCAGCATACTTCTTGCGGGGGGCCCCACCGGGGAGCTGTTTTTT

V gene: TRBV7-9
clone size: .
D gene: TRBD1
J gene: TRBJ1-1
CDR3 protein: CASIETGENTEAFF
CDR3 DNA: TGTGCCAGCATCGAGACAGGGGAGAACACTGAAGCTTTCTTT

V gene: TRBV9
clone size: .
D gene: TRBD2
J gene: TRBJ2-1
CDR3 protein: CASSVELAANNEQFF
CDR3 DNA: TGTGCCAGCAGCGTAGAACTAGCGGCTAACAATGAGCAGTTCTTC

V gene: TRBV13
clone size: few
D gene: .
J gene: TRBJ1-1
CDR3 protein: CASSEQGRGTEAFF
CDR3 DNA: TGTGCCAGCAGCGAACAGGGTCGAGGCACTGAAGCTTTCTTT

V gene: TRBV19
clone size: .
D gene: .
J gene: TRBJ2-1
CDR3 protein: CASSIVYGDEQFF
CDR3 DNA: TGTGCCAGTAGTATAGTCTACGGGGATGAGCAGTTCTTC

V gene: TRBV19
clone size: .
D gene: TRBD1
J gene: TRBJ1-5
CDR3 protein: CASSISGGPNQPQHF
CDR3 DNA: TGTGCCAGTAGTATTTCAGGGGGACCCAATCAGCCCCAGCATTTT

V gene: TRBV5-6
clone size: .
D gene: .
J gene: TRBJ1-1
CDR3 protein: CASSPYGGTGWITEAFF
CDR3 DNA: TGTGCCAGCAGCCCGTACGGAGGAACAGGGTGGATCACTGAAGCTTTCTTT

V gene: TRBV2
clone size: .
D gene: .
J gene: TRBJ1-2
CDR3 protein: CASRSGQNYGYTF
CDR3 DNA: TGTGCCAGCAGATCAGGTCAAAACTATGGCTACACCTTC

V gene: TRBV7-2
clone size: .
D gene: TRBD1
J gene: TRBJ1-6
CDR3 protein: CASSPGQGAINSPLHF
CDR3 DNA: TGTGCCAGCAGCCCGGGTCAGGGGGCGATAAATTCACCCCTCCACTTT

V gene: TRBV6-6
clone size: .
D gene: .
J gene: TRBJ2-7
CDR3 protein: CASSYSAHSREQYF
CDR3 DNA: TGTGCCAGCAGTTACTCGGCCCACTCGCGGGAGCAGTACTTC